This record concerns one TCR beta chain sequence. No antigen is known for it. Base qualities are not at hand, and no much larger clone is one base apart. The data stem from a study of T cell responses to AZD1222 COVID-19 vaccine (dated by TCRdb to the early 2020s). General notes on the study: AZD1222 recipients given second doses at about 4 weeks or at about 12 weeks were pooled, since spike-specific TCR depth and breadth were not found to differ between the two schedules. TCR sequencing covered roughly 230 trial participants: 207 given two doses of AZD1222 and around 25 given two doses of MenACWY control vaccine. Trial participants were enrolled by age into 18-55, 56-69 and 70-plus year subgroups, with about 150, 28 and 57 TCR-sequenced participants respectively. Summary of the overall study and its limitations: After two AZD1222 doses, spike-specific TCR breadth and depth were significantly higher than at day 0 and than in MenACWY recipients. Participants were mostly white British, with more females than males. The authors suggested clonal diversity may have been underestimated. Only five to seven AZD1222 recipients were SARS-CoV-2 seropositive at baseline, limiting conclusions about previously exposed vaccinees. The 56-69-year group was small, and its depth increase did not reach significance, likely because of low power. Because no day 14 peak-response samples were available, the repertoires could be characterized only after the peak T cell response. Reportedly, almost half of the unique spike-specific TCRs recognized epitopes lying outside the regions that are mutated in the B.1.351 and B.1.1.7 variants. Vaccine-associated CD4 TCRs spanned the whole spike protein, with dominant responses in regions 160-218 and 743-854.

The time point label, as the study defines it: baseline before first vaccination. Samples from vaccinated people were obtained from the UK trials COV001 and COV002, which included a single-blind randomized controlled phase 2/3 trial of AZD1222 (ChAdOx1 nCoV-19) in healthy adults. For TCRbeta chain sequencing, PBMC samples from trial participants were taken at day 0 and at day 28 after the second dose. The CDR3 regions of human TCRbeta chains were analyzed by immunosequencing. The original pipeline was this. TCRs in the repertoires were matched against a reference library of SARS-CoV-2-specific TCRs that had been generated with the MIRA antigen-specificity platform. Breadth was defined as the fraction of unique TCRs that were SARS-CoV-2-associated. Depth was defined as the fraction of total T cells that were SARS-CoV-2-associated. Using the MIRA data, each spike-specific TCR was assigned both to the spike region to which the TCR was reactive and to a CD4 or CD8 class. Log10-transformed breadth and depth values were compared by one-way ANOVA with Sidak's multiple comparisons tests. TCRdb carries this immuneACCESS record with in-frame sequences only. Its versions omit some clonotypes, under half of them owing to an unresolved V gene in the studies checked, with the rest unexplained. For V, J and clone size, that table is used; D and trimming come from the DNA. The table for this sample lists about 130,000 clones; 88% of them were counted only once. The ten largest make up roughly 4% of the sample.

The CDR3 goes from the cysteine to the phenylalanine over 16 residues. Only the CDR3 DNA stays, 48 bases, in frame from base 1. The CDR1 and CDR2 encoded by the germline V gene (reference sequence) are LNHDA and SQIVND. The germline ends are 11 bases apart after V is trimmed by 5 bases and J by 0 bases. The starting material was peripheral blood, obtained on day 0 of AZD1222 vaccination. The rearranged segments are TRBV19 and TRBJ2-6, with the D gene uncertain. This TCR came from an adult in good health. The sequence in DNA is TGTGCCAGTAGTGTAGCCGACGCCTCTGGGGCCAACGTCCTGACTTTC. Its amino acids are CASSVADASGANVLTF.